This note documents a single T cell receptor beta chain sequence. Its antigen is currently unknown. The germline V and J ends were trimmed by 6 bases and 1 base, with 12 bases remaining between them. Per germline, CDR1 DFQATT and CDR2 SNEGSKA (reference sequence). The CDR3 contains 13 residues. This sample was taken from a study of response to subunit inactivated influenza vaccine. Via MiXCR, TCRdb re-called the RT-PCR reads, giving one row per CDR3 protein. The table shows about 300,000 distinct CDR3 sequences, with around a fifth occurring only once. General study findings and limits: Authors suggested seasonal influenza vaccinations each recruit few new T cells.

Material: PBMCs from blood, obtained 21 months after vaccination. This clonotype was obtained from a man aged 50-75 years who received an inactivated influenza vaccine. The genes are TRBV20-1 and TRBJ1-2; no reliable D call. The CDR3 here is CSATNQRNYGYTF. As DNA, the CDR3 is TGCAGTGCCACTAACCAGCGTAACTATGGCTACACCTTC.